The T cell receptor beta chain under discussion was sequenced for a study of OX40 agonist ivuxolimab in advanced cancers. On the study more broadly: An agonistic anti-OX40 (CD134) antibody, ivuxolimab, was used to treat the patients. Ivuxolimab doses were 0.01, 0.1, 0.3, 1.5, 3 or 10 mg/kg every 2 weeks. Study observations and caveats: Fewer expanded clones were found on average in CD4+ than in CD8+ T cells.

Excluded were patients having autoimmune disease history or systemic immunosuppression. The V gene's germline CDR1 is MNHNY and CDR2 SVGAGI (reference sequence). The CDR3 runs 13 residues. Trimming took 2 bases from V and 0 from J, leaving 4 bases between them. With respect to this clone: What it binds is not known.

The table came from immunoSEQ multiplex PCR; TCRdb's copy has only in-frame clones and leaves some out. This sample carries about 62,000 clones, about four fifths of them seen once, and the ten largest clones take approximately 10%. Sequences were derived from CD4+ or CD8+ T cells sorted from blood, sampled in a trial of the OX40 agonist ivuxolimab. The receptor's source is an adult with an advanced solid tumor such as melanoma, head and neck, liver or kidney cancer. The rearrangement links TRBV6-6 to TRBJ2-5; D is ambiguous. CDR3 residues: CASSYGDQETQYF. CDR3 coding DNA: TGTGCCAGCAGTTACGGGGACCAAGAGACCCAGTACTTC.